This T cell receptor (beta chain) is drawn from a study of T cell changes during pregnancy in multiple sclerosis. The table came from immunoSEQ multiplex PCR; TCRdb's copy has only in-frame clones and leaves some out. The sample includes fewer than 30,000 clones, 88% seen only once; the top ten take under 8.5%. From germline, CDR1 is SEHNR and CDR2 FQNEAQ (reference sequence). Between the trimmed V and J ends, which lost 5 bases and 4 bases, there was a span of 18 bases. This CDR3 is 15 amino acids long. This sequence joins TRBV7-9 and TRBJ2-7, with a possible D match to TRBD2 (5 bases). This TCR was recovered from a female donor with multiple sclerosis, enrolled in a pregnancy study. Sample: CD8+ T cells from peripheral blood mononuclear cells, taken in the second trimester of pregnancy. The CDR3 bases are TGTGCCAGCAGCCCCGCGGGCCGAGGTCTTTACGAGCAGTACTTC. Its translation: CASSPAGRGLYEQYF.